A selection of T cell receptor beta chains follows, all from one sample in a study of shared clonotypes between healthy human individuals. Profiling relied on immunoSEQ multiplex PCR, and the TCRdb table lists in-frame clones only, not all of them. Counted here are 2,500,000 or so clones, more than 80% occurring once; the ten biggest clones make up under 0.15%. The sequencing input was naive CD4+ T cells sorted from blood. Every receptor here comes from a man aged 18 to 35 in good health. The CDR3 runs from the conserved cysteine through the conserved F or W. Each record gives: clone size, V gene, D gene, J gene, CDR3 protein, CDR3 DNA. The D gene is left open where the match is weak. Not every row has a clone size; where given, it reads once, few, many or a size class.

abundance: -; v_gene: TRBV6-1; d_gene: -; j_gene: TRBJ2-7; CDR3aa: CASSPQRNEQYF; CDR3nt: TGTGCCAGCAGTCCACAGAGGAACGAGCAGTACTTC
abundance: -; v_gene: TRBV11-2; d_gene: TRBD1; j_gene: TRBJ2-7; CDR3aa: CASSLHSGQLSEQYF; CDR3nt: TGTGCCAGCAGCTTACATTCGGGACAGCTCAGTGAGCAGTACTTC
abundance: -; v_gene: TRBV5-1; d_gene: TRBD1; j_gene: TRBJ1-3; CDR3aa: CASSLAQGTGNTIYF; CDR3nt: TGCGCCAGCAGCTTGGCACAGGGGACTGGAAACACCATATATTTT
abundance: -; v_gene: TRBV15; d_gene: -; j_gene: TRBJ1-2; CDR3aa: CATSIRSEINYGYTF; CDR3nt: TGTGCCACCAGCATCCGTTCAGAGATTAACTATGGCTACACCTTC
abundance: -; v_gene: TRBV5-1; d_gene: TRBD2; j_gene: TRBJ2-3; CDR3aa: CASRLRPSGGSPDTQYF; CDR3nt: TGCGCCAGCAGGTTGCGGCCCAGCGGGGGGTCCCCAGATACGCAGTATTTT
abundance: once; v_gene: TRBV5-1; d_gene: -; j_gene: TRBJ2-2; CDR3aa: CASSLERQANTGELFF; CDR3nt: TGCGCCAGCAGCTTGGAAAGGCAGGCGAACACCGGGGAGCTGTTTTTT
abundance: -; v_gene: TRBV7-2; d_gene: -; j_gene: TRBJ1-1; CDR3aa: CASSLVGTGTEAFF; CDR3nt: TGTGCCAGCAGCTTAGTGGGAACTGGGACTGAAGCTTTCTTT
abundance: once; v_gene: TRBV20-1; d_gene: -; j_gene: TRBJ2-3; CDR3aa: CSATQSDTQYF; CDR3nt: TGCAGTGCTACACAATCGGATACGCAGTATTTT
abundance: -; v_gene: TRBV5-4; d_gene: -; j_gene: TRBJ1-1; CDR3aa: CASSSPRGRIGAEAFF; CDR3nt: TGTGCCAGCAGCAGCCCCCGGGGGCGCATTGGCGCTGAAGCTTTCTTT
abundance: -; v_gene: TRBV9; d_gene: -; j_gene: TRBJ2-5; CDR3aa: CASSVGPGPETQYF; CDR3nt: TGTGCCAGCAGCGTAGGGCCAGGGCCGGAGACCCAGTACTTC
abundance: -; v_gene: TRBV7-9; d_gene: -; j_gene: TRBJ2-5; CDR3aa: CASSLARAKETQYF; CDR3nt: TGTGCCAGCAGCTTGGCGAGGGCTAAAGAGACCCAGTACTTC
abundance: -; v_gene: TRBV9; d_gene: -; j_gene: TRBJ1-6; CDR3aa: CASRSGLGPLHF; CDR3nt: TGTGCCAGCAGGTCCGGACTGGGCCCCCTCCACTTT
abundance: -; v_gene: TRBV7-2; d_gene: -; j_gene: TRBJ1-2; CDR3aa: CASSPLGRGYTF; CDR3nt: TGTGCCAGCAGCCCACTTGGGAGGGGCTACACCTTC
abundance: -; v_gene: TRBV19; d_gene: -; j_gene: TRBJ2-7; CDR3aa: CASGQQGLINEQYF; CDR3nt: TGTGCCAGTGGCCAACAGGGACTTATCAACGAGCAGTACTTC
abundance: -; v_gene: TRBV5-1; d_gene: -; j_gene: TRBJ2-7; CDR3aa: CASSLTGQSMPYEQYF; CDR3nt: TGCGCCAGCAGCTTGACTGGACAAAGTATGCCCTACGAGCAGTACTTC
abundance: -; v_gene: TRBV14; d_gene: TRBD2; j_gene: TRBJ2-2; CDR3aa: CASSQDRLAGGTNTGELFF; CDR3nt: TGTGCCAGCAGCCAAGATCGACTAGCGGGGGGAACTAACACCGGGGAGCTGTTTTTT
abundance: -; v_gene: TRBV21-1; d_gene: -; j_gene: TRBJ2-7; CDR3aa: CAVRGLSYEQYF; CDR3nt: TGTGCCGTACGCGGACTCTCCTACGAGCAGTACTTC
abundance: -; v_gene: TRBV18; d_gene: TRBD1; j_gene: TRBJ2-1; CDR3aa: CASSPPGQRHEQFF; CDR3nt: TGTGCCAGCTCACCACCGGGACAGAGACACGAGCAGTTCTTC
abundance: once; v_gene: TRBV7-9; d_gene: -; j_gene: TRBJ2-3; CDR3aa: CASSRPGAGSTDTQYF; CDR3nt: TGTGCCAGCAGCCGACCGGGGGCTGGGAGCACAGATACGCAGTATTTT
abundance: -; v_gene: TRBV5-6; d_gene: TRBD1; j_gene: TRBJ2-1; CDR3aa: CASRPGQGMLYNEQFF; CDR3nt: TGTGCCAGCAGGCCGGGACAGGGGATGCTCTACAATGAGCAGTTCTTC
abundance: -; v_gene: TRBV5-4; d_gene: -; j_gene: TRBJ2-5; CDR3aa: CASSLGRYQETQYF; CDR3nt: TGTGCCAGCAGCTTGGGTCGGTACCAAGAGACCCAGTACTTC
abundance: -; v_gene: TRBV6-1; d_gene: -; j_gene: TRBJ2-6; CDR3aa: CASSEVLLLGANVLTF; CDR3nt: TGTGCCAGCAGTGAAGTACTCCTCCTCGGGGCCAACGTCCTGACTTTC
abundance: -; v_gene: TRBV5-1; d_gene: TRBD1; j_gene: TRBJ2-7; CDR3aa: CASSLRVGQSSYEQYF; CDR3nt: TGCGCCAGCAGCTTGAGGGTGGGACAGTCTTCCTACGAGCAGTACTTC
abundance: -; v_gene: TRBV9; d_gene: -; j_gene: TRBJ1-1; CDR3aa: CASARTGSVEAFF; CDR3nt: TGTGCCAGCGCGCGAACAGGTTCGGTAGAAGCTTTCTTT